This TCR beta chain was sequenced during a study of blood T cell repertoires in COVID-19. Whole-study context: Specimens from acute and convalescent COVID-19 originated in the United States, Italy and Spain. Sample material is recorded as cDNA or gDNA derived from T cells, B-cell-depleted T cells, or PBMCs.

The trim removed 8 bases at V and 5 bases at J, leaving 9 bases unmatched. The length of the CDR3 is 14 residues. From germline, CDR1 is SGHTA and CDR2 FQGNSA. In the original workflow: The assay estimated nucleated cells by amplifying reference gene primers. This table comes from immunoSEQ multiplex PCR, and its TCRdb copy is limited to in-frame clones, with some not included. V and J calls plus clone size are reproduced from that table; the DNA served to infer D and trimming. Counted here are about 64,000 clones, nearly 90% occurring once; the ten biggest clones make up over 3%. Input material: peripheral blood. This clonotype was sampled from a man aged 70-80 years with acute or convalescent COVID-19. The chain joins TRBV7-2 to TRBJ2-3; TRBD2 agrees at 8 bases. The CDR3 sequence is CASLMAGGLDTQYF. CDR3 in DNA: TGTGCCAGCTTAATGGCGGGGGGTTTAGATACGCAGTATTTT. The variable domain in full, completed from reference TRBV7-2 and TRBJ2-3, reads GAGVSQSPSNKVTEKGKDVELRCDPISGHTALYWYRQSLGQGLEFLIYFQGNSAPDKSGLPSDRFSAERTGGSVSTLTIQRTQQEDSAVYLCASLMAGGLDTQYFGPGTRLTVL.